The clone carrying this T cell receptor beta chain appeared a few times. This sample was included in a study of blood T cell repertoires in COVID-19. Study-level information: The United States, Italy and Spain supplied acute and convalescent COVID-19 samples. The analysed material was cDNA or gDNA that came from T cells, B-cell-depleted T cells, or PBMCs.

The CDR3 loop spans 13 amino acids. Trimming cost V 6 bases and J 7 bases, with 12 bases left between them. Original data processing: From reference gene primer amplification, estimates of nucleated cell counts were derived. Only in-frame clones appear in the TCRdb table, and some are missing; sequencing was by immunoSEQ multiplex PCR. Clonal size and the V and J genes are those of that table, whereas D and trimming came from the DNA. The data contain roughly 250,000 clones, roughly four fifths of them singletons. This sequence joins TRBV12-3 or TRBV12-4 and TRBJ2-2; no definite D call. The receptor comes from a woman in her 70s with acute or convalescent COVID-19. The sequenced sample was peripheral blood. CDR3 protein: CASRPRVRGELFF. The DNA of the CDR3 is TGTGCCAGCAGGCCACGGGTTCGCGGGGAGCTGTTTTTT.